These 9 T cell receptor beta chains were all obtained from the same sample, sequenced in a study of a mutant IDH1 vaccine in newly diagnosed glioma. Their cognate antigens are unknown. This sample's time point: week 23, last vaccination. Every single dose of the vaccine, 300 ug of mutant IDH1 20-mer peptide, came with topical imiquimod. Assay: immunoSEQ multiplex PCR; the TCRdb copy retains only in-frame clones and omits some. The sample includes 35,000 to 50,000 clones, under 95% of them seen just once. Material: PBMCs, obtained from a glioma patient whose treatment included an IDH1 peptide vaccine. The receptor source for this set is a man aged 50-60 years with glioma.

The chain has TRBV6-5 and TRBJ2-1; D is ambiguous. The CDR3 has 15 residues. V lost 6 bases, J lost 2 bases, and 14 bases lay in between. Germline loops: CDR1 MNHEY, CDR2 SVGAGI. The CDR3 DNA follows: TGTGCCAGCAGCGGTAGCAGTGGAGCCTACAATGAGCAGTTCTTC. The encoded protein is CASSGSSGAYNEQFF.

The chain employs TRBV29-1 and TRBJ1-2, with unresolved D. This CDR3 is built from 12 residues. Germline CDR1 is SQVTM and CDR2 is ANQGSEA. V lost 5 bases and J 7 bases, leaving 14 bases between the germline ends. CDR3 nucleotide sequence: TGCAGCGTTCCCTCAAGACATGGTGGCTACACCTTC. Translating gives CSVPSRHGGYTF.

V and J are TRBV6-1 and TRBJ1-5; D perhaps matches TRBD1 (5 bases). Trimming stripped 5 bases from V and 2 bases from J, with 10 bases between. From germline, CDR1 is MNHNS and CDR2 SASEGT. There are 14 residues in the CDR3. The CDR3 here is CASSPQTGNQPQHF. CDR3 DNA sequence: TGTGCCAGCAGTCCTCAGACAGGCAATCAGCCCCAGCATTTT.

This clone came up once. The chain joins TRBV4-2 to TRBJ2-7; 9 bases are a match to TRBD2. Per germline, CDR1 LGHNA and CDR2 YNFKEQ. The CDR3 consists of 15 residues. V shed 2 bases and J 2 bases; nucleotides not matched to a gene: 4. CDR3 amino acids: CASSQTSSGTYEQYF. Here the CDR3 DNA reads TGTGCCAGCAGCCAAACGTCTAGCGGGACCTACGAGCAGTACTTC.

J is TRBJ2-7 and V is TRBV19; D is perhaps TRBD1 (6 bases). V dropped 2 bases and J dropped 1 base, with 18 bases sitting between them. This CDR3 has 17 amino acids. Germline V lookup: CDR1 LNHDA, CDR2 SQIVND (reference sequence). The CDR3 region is CASSIRWVTGASYEQYF. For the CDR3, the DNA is TGTGCCAGTAGTATACGGTGGGTGACAGGAGCATCCTACGAGCAGTACTTC.

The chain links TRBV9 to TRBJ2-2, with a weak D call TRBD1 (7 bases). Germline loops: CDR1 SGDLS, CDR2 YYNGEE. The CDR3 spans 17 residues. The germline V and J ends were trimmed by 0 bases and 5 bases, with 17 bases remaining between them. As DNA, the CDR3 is TGTGCCAGCAGCGTAGCTGGAGGGGGCGTTAATACCGGGGAGCTGTTTTTT. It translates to CASSVAGGGVNTGELFF.

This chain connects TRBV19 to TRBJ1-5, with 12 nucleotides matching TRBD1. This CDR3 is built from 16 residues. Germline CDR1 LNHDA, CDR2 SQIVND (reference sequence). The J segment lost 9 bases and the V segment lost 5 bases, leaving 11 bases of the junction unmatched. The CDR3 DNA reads TGTGCCAGTAGTGTGACCGGGACAGGGGGCGGAAGGCCCCAGCATTTT. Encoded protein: CASSVTGTGGGRPQHF.

CDR3 nucleotide sequence: TGTGCCAGCAGCCGGACTAGCGGGAGCGGTGAGACCCAGTACTTC. Amino acids: CASSRTSGSGETQYF. The chain recombines TRBV2 with TRBJ2-5; 13 nucleotides match TRBD2. CDR1 and CDR2 (germline): SNHLY, FYNNEI. The V segment lost 6 bases and the J segment 5 bases; nucleotides outside the gene matches: 6. The length of the CDR3 is 15 residues.

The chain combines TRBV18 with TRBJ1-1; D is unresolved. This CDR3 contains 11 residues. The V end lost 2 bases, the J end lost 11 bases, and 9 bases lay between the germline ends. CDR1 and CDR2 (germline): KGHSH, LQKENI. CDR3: CASSPGEWAFF. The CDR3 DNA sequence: TGTGCCAGCTCACCAGGTGAGTGGGCTTTCTTT.